What follows are 27 T cell receptor beta chains derived from one specimen sequenced in a study of early T cells in non-severe SARS-CoV-2 infection. TCRdb analysed the 5' RACE reads with MiXCR anew, one entry per CDR3 protein. Counted here are tens of thousands of distinct CDR3 sequences, approximately 13% occurring once; the ten biggest clones make up around 2.9%. Source: whole blood, taken at baseline. The receptors here all came from an adult who was a healthcare worker with PCR-confirmed SARS-CoV-2 infection or an uninfected control (not recorded which).

There are a few counts of this clonotype. The genes are TRBV5-1 and TRBJ2-7, with 11 bases that match TRBD2. Trimming took 4 bases from V and 0 from J; bases not matched to a gene: 12. Germline CDR1 is SGHRS and CDR2 is YFSETQ. The CDR3 has 18 residues. CDR3 residues: CASSPTRLAGPSSYEQYF. The CDR3 DNA is TGCGCCAGCAGCCCGACCCGACTAGCGGGACCGAGCTCCTACGAGCAGTACTTC.

This clonotype has ten or more counts. The chain employs TRBV7-9 and TRBJ1-1, with 7 bases aligning to TRBD1. The V gene's germline CDR1 is SEHNR and CDR2 FQNEAQ (reference sequence). This CDR3 comprises 18 residues. The V gene end was trimmed by 6 bases and the J gene end by 1 base; junction bases not matched to a gene: 17. CDR3 nucleotides: TGTGCCAGCAGTTTTCCAGACAGGGTCGGGGCCCCGAACACTGAAGCTTTCTTT. Encoded protein: CASSFPDRVGAPNTEAFF.

Ten or more counts support this clonotype. The CDR3 protein is CASSLGQGRYNEQFF. The CDR3 DNA reads TGTGCCAGCAGCTTGGGACAGGGGAGGTACAATGAGCAGTTCTTC. V usage is TRBV5-4 and J usage is TRBJ2-1; TRBD1 matches at 8 bases. The ends lost 0 bases at V and 4 bases at J; junction bases unmatched: 3. The CDR3 totals 15 residues. CDR1 SGHNT and CDR2 YYREEE come from the germline V gene (reference sequence).

This clonotype was recorded at least ten times. The chain links TRBV12-3 or TRBV12-4 to TRBJ1-3; D is possibly TRBD1 (6 bases). The V gene lost 4 bases and the J gene lost 6 bases, with 16 bases spanning the gap. CDR3 size: 15 residues. The DNA for the CDR3 is TGTGCCAGCAGTTCCTGGGACATCGCTGAAAACACCATATATTTT. Translated: CASSSWDIAENTIYF.

This clonotype was seen many times. The V call is TRBV28, the J call TRBJ2-5, with unresolved D. The V and J ends lost 2 bases and 1 base respectively, with 8 bases between them. This CDR3 is 14 amino acids long. CDR1 is MDHEN and CDR2 is SYDVKM in the germline V gene. CDR3 protein: CASSLGYVQETQYF. The CDR3 region has the DNA TGTGCCAGCAGTTTAGGTTACGTCCAAGAGACCCAGTACTTC.

The chain combines TRBV12-3 or TRBV12-4 with TRBJ1-5; D perhaps matches TRBD1 (5 bases). There are 12 residues in the CDR3. Trimming pared 5 bases from V and 6 bases from J, leaving 8 bases between. This chain's CDR3 is CASSGGGQPQHF. CDR3 DNA: TGTGCCAGCAGTGGGGGAGGTCAGCCCCAGCATTTT.

The chain recombines TRBV2 with TRBJ1-5, with D possibly matching TRBD1 (6 bases). Between the trimmed V and J ends, which lost 8 bases and 2 bases, there was a span of 10 bases. In germline, CDR1 is SNHLY, CDR2 FYNNEI. This CDR3 contains 13 residues. The CDR3 spells CASLGARNQPQHF. CDR3 sequence (DNA): TGTGCCAGCCTGGGGGCGCGCAATCAGCCCCAGCATTTT.

The rearrangement uses TRBV6-1 and TRBJ1-3; the D gene is possibly TRBD1 (6 bases). V lost 9 bases, J lost 2 bases, and 17 bases lay in between. The CDR3 runs to 15 residues. The germline V gene has CDR1 MNHNS and CDR2 SASEGT. The chain's CDR3 is CASGGPGETGNTIYF. CDR3 DNA: TGTGCCAGTGGAGGACCAGGGGAGACTGGAAACACCATATATTTT.

There are a few counts of this clonotype. This rearrangement joins TRBV11-2 to TRBJ2-4, with 9 bases lining up with TRBD1. Per germline, CDR1 SGHAT and CDR2 FQNNGV. Trimming at V came to 1 base and at J to 8 bases, leaving 6 bases not matched to a gene. This CDR3 region has 15 residues. The CDR3 DNA reads TGTGCCAGCAGCTTAGTGACAGGGGGAAGAGACATTCAGTACTTC. Amino acid sequence: CASSLVTGGRDIQYF.

The chain combines TRBV4-1 with TRBJ2-5; TRBD2 is a possible D gene (5 bases). This CDR3 region has 15 residues. The V end lost 0 bases, the J end lost 2 bases, and 10 bases lay between the germline ends. Germline V CDR1 and CDR2: MGHRA, YSYEKL. As DNA, the CDR3 is TGCGCCAGCAGCCAAGAGGGCAGGAGGCAAGAGACCCAGTACTTC. Amino acid sequence: CASSQEGRRQETQYF.

This clonotype has more than one count but fewer than ten. The chain is built from TRBV4-1 and TRBJ2-7; D not resolved. Trimming removed 3 bases from V and 1 base from J, with 16 bases in between. Per the germline V gene, CDR1 is MGHRA and CDR2 is YSYEKL. The CDR3 is 16 amino acids. CDR3 coding DNA: TGCGCCAGCAGCCATGGGCGAGCGAGGTCGTCCTACGAGCAGTACTTC. Protein sequence: CASSHGRARSSYEQYF.

This clonotype has ten or more counts. This chain links TRBV18 with TRBJ1-2; unclear D gene. The germline V gene encodes CDR1 KGHSH and CDR2 LQKENI. The length of the CDR3 is 12 residues. V lost 3 bases and J lost 3, with 5 bases in between. Here the CDR3 DNA reads TGTGCCAGCTCACCCCAAGACTATGGCTACACCTTC. This translates into CASSPQDYGYTF.

This clonotype was seen a handful of times. The chain uses TRBV5-1 and TRBJ2-2; D might be TRBD1 (6 bases). CDR1 is SGHRS and CDR2 is YFSETQ in the germline V gene. Trimming stripped 5 bases from V and 6 bases from J, with 17 bases between. The length of the CDR3 is 15 residues. The CDR3 nucleotides read TGCGCCAGCAGGGAACTCAGGGGAGCGGCCGGGGAGCTGTTTTTT. Translated: CASRELRGAAGELFF.

This clonotype was counted only a few times. The chain recombines TRBV12-3 or TRBV12-4 with TRBJ1-3; 9 bases are a match to TRBD1. Unmatched junction bases numbered 9, after V lost 3 bases and J lost 0 bases. The CDR3 extends over 18 amino acids. CDR3 DNA sequence: TGTGCCAGCAGTTTGATAGGGACAGGGACCAGCTCTGGAAACACCATATATTTT. Translating gives CASSLIGTGTSSGNTIYF.

V gene TRBV5-1 combines with J gene TRBJ2-5, with 15 bases lining up with TRBD2. With V trimmed by 4 bases and J by 4 bases, 8 bases remained unmatched. Germline values: CDR1 SGHRS, CDR2 YFSETQ. This CDR3 is 17 amino acids long. The CDR3 spells CASSRGLAGGSGETQYF. In nucleotides, the CDR3 is TGCGCCAGCAGCCGGGGACTAGCGGGGGGCTCTGGAGAGACCCAGTACTTC.

With regard to this clonotype: A much larger clone lies a single base off, so this may be a read error. The V and J genes are TRBV7-2 and TRBJ1-3; perhaps TRBD1 as D (5 bases). Germline V gives CDR1 SGHTA, CDR2 FQGNSA. The length of the CDR3 is 15 residues. CDR3 amino acids: CASRPTGATGITIYF. DNA for the CDR3: TGTGCCAGCAGACCCACAGGAGCCACTGGAATCACCATATATTTT.

The chain carries TRBV6-5 and TRBJ1-2; D gene uncertain. Trimming took off 6 bases at V and 5 bases at J, with 13 bases between the two ends. The CDR3 loop spans 13 amino acids. In germline, CDR1 is MNHEY, CDR2 SVGAGI. Written as DNA, the CDR3 is TGTGCCAGCAGAGGTGTTGGTTTATATGGCTACACCTTC. Residues: CASRGVGLYGYTF.

This clonotype was observed a few times. The chain recombines TRBV9 with TRBJ2-7; 7 positions match TRBD1. The CDR3 is 15 residues long. Germline trimming cut 0 bases from V and 6 bases from J; bases unmatched to any gene: 9. CDR1 is SGDLS, CDR2 YYNGEE, per germline. The CDR3, as DNA: TGTGCCAGCAGCGTAGGTACCGCAAGACAGGGCGAGCAGTACTTC. Translating gives CASSVGTARQGEQYF.

The chain combines TRBV29-1 with TRBJ2-7; tentatively, D is TRBD1 (6 bases). The CDR3 is 14 amino acids. V was trimmed by 4 bases and J by 0 bases, leaving 13 bases between them. CDR1 is SQVTM and CDR2 is ANQGSEA in the germline V gene. The CDR3 region is CSVGSLDSSYEQYF. DNA for the CDR3: TGCAGCGTTGGGTCCTTGGACAGCTCCTACGAGCAGTACTTC.

This clonotype was detected many times. This rearrangement joins TRBV11-2 to TRBJ2-1; D is ambiguous. CDR1 is SGHAT and CDR2 is FQNNGV in the germline V gene. The CDR3 runs 13 residues. Trimming shortened V by 3 bases and J by 0 bases, and 3 bases separated the two germline ends. The CDR3 sequence: CASSFRSYNEQFF. In DNA form, the CDR3 reads TGTGCCAGCAGCTTCCGCTCCTACAATGAGCAGTTCTTC.

This clonotype was recorded at least ten times. J is TRBJ1-2 and V is TRBV7-2, with D possibly TRBD1 on 5 matching bases. V gave up 3 bases and J gave up 2 bases, with 7 bases separating them. The CDR3 runs to 13 residues. Germline lookup yields CDR1 SGHTA and CDR2 FQGNSA. CDR3 sequence reads: CASSFEGNYGYTF. The CDR3 DNA sequence: TGTGCCAGCAGCTTTGAGGGGAACTATGGCTACACCTTC.

This clonotype was detected only a few times. The CDR3 DNA is TGTGCCAGCGTCAGATCACGGGACAGGGTTGGGGTAAGGGATCAGCCCCAGCATTTT. Translation: CASVRSRDRVGVRDQPQHF. V gene TRBV27 combines with J gene TRBJ1-5, with 9 bases that match TRBD1. This CDR3 has 19 amino acids. The germline CDR1 and CDR2 sequences are MNHEY and SMNVEV (reference sequence). The V segment lost 8 bases and the J segment 5 bases; nucleotides outside the gene matches: 22.

This chain uses TRBV18 with TRBJ1-6; 9 nucleotides line up with TRBD1. V shed 6 bases and J 5 bases; nucleotides not matched to a gene: 2. Germline CDR1 and CDR2: KGHSH and LQKENI. CDR3 size: 14 residues. CDR3 DNA sequence: TGTGCCAGCTCGCGGGACAGGGATAATTCACCCCTCCACTTT. The encoded protein is CASSRDRDNSPLHF.

The sample holds a few counts of this clonotype. This chain uses TRBV28 with TRBJ1-5; tentative D call: TRBD1 (6 bases). V lost 2 bases and J lost 6, with 14 bases in between. This CDR3 contains 15 residues. Germline CDR1 and CDR2: MDHEN and SYDVKM. The CDR3 loop is CASSLGHRVPQPQHF. The CDR3 bases are TGTGCCAGCAGTTTAGGCCACAGGGTACCTCAGCCCCAGCATTTT.

In its sample, this clonotype was seen a few times. V usage is TRBV2 and J usage is TRBJ2-7; D is uncertain. CDR1 and CDR2 (germline): SNHLY, FYNNEI. Trimming removed 7 bases at V and 4 bases at J, with 17 bases between. The CDR3 spans 14 residues. The CDR3, as DNA: TGTGCCAGCACGTGGGTCATCTCTACTTACGAGCAGTACTTC. It encodes CASTWVISTYEQYF.

This clonotype was counted ten times or more. J is TRBJ2-5 and V is TRBV11-2; D unresolved. V lost 5 bases and J 0 bases, leaving 22 bases between the germline ends. Germline values: CDR1 SGHAT, CDR2 FQNNGV. The CDR3 sequence is 18 residues long. CDR3 sequence: CASSQRLGLPPYQETQYF. Here the CDR3 DNA reads TGTGCCAGCAGCCAAAGACTCGGCCTCCCTCCGTACCAAGAGACCCAGTACTTC.

The V gene is TRBV29-1, the J gene TRBJ2-7; D is uncertain. This CDR3 has 11 amino acids. V lost 7 bases and J lost 0, with 7 bases in between. Germline values: CDR1 SQVTM, CDR2 ANQGSEA. This CDR3 is CSAISSYEQYF. Written as DNA, the CDR3 is TGCAGCGCCATTAGCTCCTACGAGCAGTACTTC.